The TCR beta chain under discussion was sequenced for a study of blood T cell repertoires in COVID-19 (dated by TCRdb to about 2020). Some background on the complete study: Samples from collaborators originated in the United States, Italy and Spain and spanned both the acute and convalescent phases of COVID-19. Samples came from the ongoing ImmuneRACE study (first 160 participants) plus 1,254 subjects from 6 global collaborators. Nearly every sample came with metadata listing a de-identified subject ID, COVID-19 status, age in years and sex. The prospective study material was composed of cDNA or gDNA derived from T cells, B-cell-depleted T cells, or PBMCs. Subjects who had been exposed to COVID-19, were actively infected with it, or had recovered from it provided the deeply sampled blood TCRbeta repertoires that made up the dataset. The repertoires were released in a freely available public database meant as a resource for research on the immune response to SARS-CoV-2. Where available, HLA class I and class II types were taken from metadata supplied by the sample provider and were not determined by assay-based typing. Broad study findings and their caveats: Clinical and demographic metadata were provided uncurated, with the amount varying by source and participant.

The immunoSEQ Assay, a bias-controlled multiplex PCR, was used to amplify TCRbeta CDR3 regions from genomic DNA. In the source study's methods: The number of nucleated cells in each sample was estimated by amplification of reference gene primers within the assay. Sequence reads were collapsed and filtered to measure the absolute abundance of every unique TCRbeta CDR3 rearrangement. For each sample, productive Simpson clonality was calculated as the square root of Simpson's diversity index across productive rearrangements. What TCRdb holds here is the immuneACCESS table cut down to in-frame rearrangements. Part of the clones is not present; checked against another copy, under half of the missing clones reflect an unresolved V gene, and the others are unexplained. For V, J and clone size, that table is used; D and trimming come from the DNA. The sample contains 60,000 to 95,000 clones, 90% of them found a single time. The top ten hold around a sixth of the sample.

Worth noting for this clone: Its cognate antigen has yet to be identified. Germline is not matched at one junction end, which may reflect a read error.

The CDR3 numbers 9 residues from cysteine through phenylalanine. CDR3 DNA is the only sequence kept; it has 27 bases, read in frame from the first base. CDR1 and CDR2 were assigned from the germline V gene (reference sequence) as SEHNR and FQNEAQ. The collaborating institutions used their own protocols to collect whole blood in K2EDTA tubes. For TCRbeta analysis, collaborators shipped samples as frozen whole blood, isolated PBMCs, or DNA extracted from either of those sample types. The specimen sequenced was peripheral blood. The receptor's source is a woman older than 75 with active or convalescent COVID-19. The rearranged segments are TRBV7-9 and TRBJ1-6, with TRBD1 perhaps the D gene, on 5 matching bases. At the DNA level, the sequence is TGTGCCAGCAGCTCGGACACACGCTTT. This translates into CASSSDTRF. Beyond the CDR3, the reference TRBV7-9 and TRBJ1-6 genes provide the residues; the full variable domain reads: DTGVSQNPRHKITKRGQNVTFRCDPISEHNRLYWYRQTLGQGPEFLTYFQNEAQLEKSRLLSDRFSAERPKGSFSTLEIQRTEQGDSAMYLCASSSDTRFGNGTRLTVT.